The entry that follows covers one T cell receptor beta chain sequence. The sample originates from a study of blood T cell repertoires in COVID-19. About the research overall: Donors in the United States, Italy and Spain gave samples during acute or convalescent COVID-19. The analysed material was cDNA or gDNA that came from T cells, B-cell-depleted T cells, or PBMCs.

Per the study methods: Reference gene primer amplification in the assay estimated nucleated cell counts. Method: immunoSEQ multiplex PCR; TCRdb's copy keeps in-frame clones and lacks some. The V and J calls and clone size are taken from that table; D and trimming were inferred from the DNA. The data hold about 160,000 clones, with 85% to 95% observed a single time. CDR1 is LGHNA and CDR2 is YSLEER in the germline V gene. The V end lost 0 bases, the J end lost 2 bases, and 11 bases lay between the germline ends. CDR3 length equals 16 residues. V gene TRBV4-3 combines with J gene TRBJ2-1; D gene unclear. Source material: peripheral blood. The TCR comes from a woman between 45 and 65 years old with acute or convalescent COVID-19. The CDR3 DNA is TGCGCCAGCAGCCAAGATACACAAAACCCCTACAATGAGCAGTTCTTC. As protein: CASSQDTQNPYNEQFF.